These T cell receptor beta chains were read from a single sample in a study of CD8 T cells in ankylosing spondylitis. TCRdb re-called the 5' RACE reads through MiXCR, storing one row per CDR3 protein. The profile covers under 250,000 distinct CDR3 sequences, with roughly 32% appearing a single time and about 4.2% taken by the ten largest. Material for sequencing was blood, either unsorted or a sorted T cell fraction (not recorded which). These TCRs come from a male donor with ankylosing spondylitis or in good health (not recorded which). The CDR3 runs from the conserved cysteine through the conserved F or W. The order of the fields is clone size, J gene, D gene, V gene, CDR3 protein, CDR3 DNA. The D gene is left open where the match is weak. Not all rows give a size; the values are once, few, many and, for expanded clones, a class.

many | TRBJ2-1 | TRBD2 | TRBV6-4 | CASTIPCSGGAPYNEQFF | TGTGCCAGCACCATCCCATGTAGCGGGGGGGCCCCCTACAATGAGCAGTTCTTC
- | TRBJ2-3 | TRBD1 | TRBV24-1 | CATSKLPGQGATDTQYF | TGTGCCACCAGCAAACTACCGGGACAGGGTGCGACAGATACGCAGTATTTT
- | TRBJ1-1 | - | TRBV20-1 | CSATSANTEAFF | TGCAGTGCTACCTCTGCGAACACTGAAGCTTTCTTT
- | TRBJ1-3 | - | TRBV20-1 | CSARGGDPNPSSGDTIYF | TGCAGTGCTAGGGGGGGAGATCCCAACCCATCCTCTGGAGACACCATATATTTT
- | TRBJ1-1 | - | TRBV12-3/TRBV12-4 | CASSLEGRGEAFF | TGTGCCAGCAGTTTAGAGGGTCGTGGTGAAGCTTTCTTT
few | TRBJ2-2 | TRBD1 | TRBV20-1 | CSARDAGTAFYGELFF | TGCAGTGCTAGAGATGCCGGGACAGCTTTCTACGGGGAGCTGTTTTTT
few | TRBJ2-3 | - | TRBV15 | CATSREPRGGTDTQYF | TGTGCCACCAGCAGAGAGCCTCGGGGCGGGACAGATACGCAGTATTTT
- | TRBJ1-5 | - | TRBV4-1 | CASSLRSGGQPQHF | TGCGCCAGCAGCCTCCGGTCGGGGGGTCAGCCCCAGCATTTT
few | TRBJ2-5 | - | TRBV7-9 | CASSLVGIQETQYF | TGTGCCAGCAGCTTAGTCGGAATCCAAGAGACCCAGTACTTC
- | TRBJ2-1 | - | TRBV11-2 | CASSPVGAGGDNEQFF | TGTGCCAGCAGCCCAGTAGGGGCAGGGGGGGACAATGAGCAGTTCTTC
- | TRBJ2-3 | - | TRBV25-1 | CASRGNVAPPSWTDTQYF | TGTGCCAGCAGGGGGAACGTAGCTCCACCCAGCTGGACAGATACGCAGTATTTT
- | TRBJ2-3 | TRBD2 | TRBV6-1 | CASRGSSGYSSTDTQYF | TGTGCCAGCAGGGGTTCTAGCGGCTACTCTAGCACAGATACGCAGTATTTT
few | TRBJ1-1 | - | TRBV12-3/TRBV12-4 | CASSVMGKGTEAFF | TGTGCCAGCAGCGTGATGGGGAAGGGAACTGAAGCTTTCTTT
- | TRBJ2-1 | - | TRBV15 | CATSDLWNEQFF | TGTGCCACCAGCGACCTCTGGAATGAGCAGTTCTTC
many | TRBJ2-3 | - | TRBV20-1 | CSASGALSTDTQYF | TGCAGTGCTAGCGGGGCCTTAAGCACAGATACGCAGTATTTT
- | TRBJ2-1 | TRBD1 | TRBV6-5 | CASSLPGTGAGNEQFF | TGTGCCAGCAGTTTGCCCGGGACAGGGGCAGGGAATGAGCAGTTCTTC
few | TRBJ2-1 | TRBD1 | TRBV18 | CASSPGQVANEQFF | TGTGCCAGCTCACCGGGACAGGTGGCCAATGAGCAGTTCTTC
- | TRBJ1-2 | - | TRBV20-1 | CSARDLQGALDGYTF | TGCAGTGCTAGAGATCTCCAGGGAGCCCTCGATGGCTACACCTTC
few | TRBJ2-5 | - | TRBV12-3/TRBV12-4 | CASSFIGQETQYF | TGTGCCAGCAGTTTTATAGGGCAAGAGACCCAGTACTTC
- | TRBJ2-3 | TRBD2 | TRBV11-2 | CASSLVSGGADTQYF | TGTGCCAGCAGCTTAGTTAGCGGGGGAGCAGATACGCAGTATTTT
few | TRBJ1-1 | - | TRBV12-3/TRBV12-4 | CASSPGQPNTEAFF | TGTGCCAGCAGTCCCGGACAGCCGAACACTGAAGCTTTCTTT
- | TRBJ2-3 | TRBD2 | TRBV4-2 | CASSRSGGAIDTQYF | TGTGCCAGCAGCCGTAGCGGGGGGGCTATAGATACGCAGTATTTT
- | TRBJ1-1 | - | TRBV12-3/TRBV12-4 | CASSLGSSNTEAFF | TGTGCCAGCAGTTTAGGTTCCTCGAACACTGAAGCTTTCTTT
- | TRBJ2-3 | - | TRBV29-1 | CSVGQITDTQYF | TGCAGCGTTGGACAGATCACAGATACGCAGTATTTT
- | TRBJ1-2 | - | TRBV20-1 | CSDKAGSYGYTF | TGCAGTGACAAGGCGGGGAGCTATGGCTACACCTTC
few | TRBJ2-3 | - | TRBV20-1 | CSARVLEGGGLTDTQYF | TGCAGTGCTAGAGTTCTGGAAGGGGGGGGGCTCACAGATACGCAGTATTTT
few | TRBJ2-5 | TRBD2 | TRBV12-3/TRBV12-4 | CASSFGLAGSQETQYF | TGTGCCAGCAGCTTCGGACTAGCGGGGAGCCAAGAGACCCAGTACTTC
- | TRBJ2-1 | - | TRBV7-2 | CASSLFGASNEQFF | TGTGCCAGCAGCTTATTCGGGGCTAGCAATGAGCAGTTCTTC
- | TRBJ2-5 | TRBD1 | TRBV12-3/TRBV12-4 | CASSPGQGNQYF | TGTGCCAGCAGCCCGGGACAGGGCAACCAGTACTTC
- | TRBJ2-1 | TRBD1 | TRBV6-5 | CASSYGTDEQFF | TGTGCCAGCAGTTACGGGACAGATGAGCAGTTCTTC
- | TRBJ2-7 | TRBD1 | TRBV12-3/TRBV12-4 | CASSPLDRPRGEQYF | TGTGCCAGCAGCCCACTGGACAGGCCCCGGGGCGAGCAGTACTTC
few | TRBJ1-6 | - | TRBV4-1 | CASSQVGISPLHF | TGCGCCAGCAGCCAAGTCGGGATTTCACCCCTCCACTTT
- | TRBJ2-2 | TRBD1 | TRBV20-1 | CSATGGVGELFF | TGCAGTGCTACAGGGGGCGTCGGGGAGCTGTTTTTT
- | TRBJ2-5 | TRBD2 | TRBV25-1 | CASSEGASGGRYQETQYF | TGTGCCAGCAGTGAAGGGGCTAGCGGGGGCCGGTACCAAGAGACCCAGTACTTC
few | TRBJ1-1 | - | TRBV20-1 | CSTQRATYTEAFF | TGCAGCACTCAGAGGGCAACTTACACTGAAGCTTTCTTT
many | TRBJ2-7 | TRBD2 | TRBV20-1 | CSARGGGSYEQYF | TGCAGTGCTAGGGGCGGGGGTTCCTACGAGCAGTACTTC
few | TRBJ2-1 | TRBD2 | TRBV12-3/TRBV12-4 | CASSHGLESYNEQFF | TGTGCCAGCAGTCACGGACTAGAGAGCTACAATGAGCAGTTCTTC
- | TRBJ2-5 | TRBD2 | TRBV5-6 | CASSRVGLAAETQYF | TGTGCCAGCAGCCGGGTGGGACTAGCGGCGGAGACCCAGTACTTC
few | TRBJ2-7 | - | TRBV5-1 | CASSLGWTTSYEQYF | TGCGCCAGCAGCTTGGGGTGGACTACCTCCTACGAGCAGTACTTC
- | TRBJ2-7 | TRBD1 | TRBV11-2 | CASSPRIDRVYEQYF | TGTGCCAGCAGTCCTAGAATCGACAGGGTCTACGAGCAGTACTTC
- | TRBJ2-1 | TRBD2 | TRBV3-1 | CASSALAGPREQFF | TGTGCCAGCAGCGCCCTAGCGGGTCCGCGTGAGCAGTTCTTC
- | TRBJ2-5 | - | TRBV7-7 | CASSLNGLYQETQYF | TGTGCCAGCAGCTTAAACGGATTATACCAAGAGACCCAGTACTTC
few | TRBJ2-7 | TRBD2 | TRBV28 | CASSPLRGVAYEQYF | TGTGCCAGCAGCCCTCTCCGGGGGGTGGCCTACGAGCAGTACTTC
- | TRBJ2-7 | - | TRBV6-5 | CASSYSIYVTAAGREQYF | TGTGCCAGCAGTTACTCGATTTATGTAACGGCGGCTGGTCGAGAGCAGTACTTC